This paragraph covers one T cell receptor (beta chain) sequence. Its antigen is currently not known. Per-base qualities were not stored, and no clone one base away is much larger. From its cysteine to its phenylalanine, the CDR3 spans 15 amino acids. Left in the record is the CDR3 DNA by itself, 45 bases read in frame from the first base. CDR1 KGHSH and CDR2 LQKENI were looked up in the germline V gene. At the junction V is shortened by 0 bases and J by 5 bases, with 11 bases in between. The cohort comprised around 690 healthy bone marrow donors. At the time of sampling, all cohort members were nominally healthy, though unrecorded immune exposures were likely present. The donor was CMV seropositive and was included in the group of almost 300 seropositive cohort members. Each donor provided a peripheral blood sample, and peripheral blood mononuclear cells were used for TCR beta sequencing. The Qiagen DNeasy Blood Extraction Kit was used to extract genomic DNA from the blood cell samples.

The entry originates in a study of cytomegalovirus exposure and HLA in healthy donors (dated by TCRdb to about 2017). For the wider study: According to an earlier analysis of a few hundred of the donors, 150 million to 200 million T cells yielded 117 million unique TCR beta sequences and approximately 300 Gb of sequence data. Approximately 300 gigabases of sequencing data and roughly 81 million unique TCR sequences made up an early release that covered around 640 HLA-typed donors. The genetic ancestry cluster associated with self-reported Caucasian donors included 81% of the 300 to 400 genotyped donors. The study aimed to test whether signatures of past pathogen exposure could be identified by cataloging public T cell receptors. The T cell repertoires of 666 subjects were profiled by immunosequencing and related to cytomegalovirus serostatus. In addition to the first cohort of 500 to 850 subjects, a separate validation cohort of about 120 different subjects was used. High-throughput TCR immunosequencing, statistical association of individual TCRs with disease status, and machine learning were combined to predict cytomegalovirus infection status. To study patterns of TCR occurrence, a later analysis re-analyzed previously published TCR beta repertoires from just over 650 donors and added high-resolution HLA genotyping. In the later analysis, no new phenotypic data were used to find candidate immune exposures; instead, reliance was placed on TCR beta sequences and their occurrence across donors. An earlier analysis of 587 of the donors used high-throughput TCR beta sequencing to judge whether each TCR beta V gene segment behaved as functional or pseudogenic. Donor age, sex, ethnicity and CMV serostatus were compiled together with the repertoire data. A later genetic analysis used genome-wide SNP genotypes for 398 of the 666 donors, treating that subset as a discovery cohort. All discovery cohort repertoires had been generated using a single sequencing platform. HLA typing covered class I and class II loci at four-digit resolution. Typing coverage differed by locus: A, B, C, DRB1 and DQB1 were typed in about 620-640 donors, DQA1 in 522, DPA1 in some 600, and DPB1 in 472. A handful of DR-DQ haplotypes were treated as single units for association and clustering because of strong linkage in the cohort. Among almost 400 genotyped donors of the cohort, an average of about 240,000 unique TCR beta nucleotide sequences were sequenced per donor, around a sixth of them non-productive. Findings and caveats that apply to the study as a whole: In an earlier analysis of more than 500 of the donors, most TCR beta V segments appeared in productive rearrangements about 87% or about 30% of the time, broadly matching IMGT annotations. The authors suggested that the approach could potentially be generalized to other disease states and immunological phenotypes. A further reported finding was that TCR beta sequences accurately predicted the HLA-A and HLA-B alleles for most subjects in the first cohort. A cluster of highly shared sequence variants was judged likely to represent a technical artifact of the sequencing pipeline. According to a later analysis, TCR association rates differed among HLA loci, with DRB1 alleles showing the most associated TCRs and HLA-C alleles showing the fewest. Correlated functional status among segregating V segments might be attributable to linkage disequilibrium, but an unknown experimental factor could not be ruled out. Assigning TCR associations to individual alleles was difficult when HLA alleles, especially DR and DQ, strongly co-occurred. The study listed 150 to 200 TCR beta chains as associated with cytomegalovirus. At a false discovery rate of 0.05, a later analysis linked about 16,000 TCR beta sequences to specific HLA alleles. Because the 87-base-pair reads could not distinguish some IMGT-functional V segments, including TRBV6-2 and TRBV6-3, those segments were excluded. In a later genetic analysis, a missense DCLRE1C variant was associated with V-gene and J-gene trimming of TCR beta chains, and the association was replicated in an independent cohort. In a later analysis, several top co-occurrence clusters were reported to appear linked to parvovirus B19, influenza, CMV and Epstein-Barr virus. In vitro tests confirmed that a few of the cytomegalovirus-associated TCR beta chains recognize cytomegalovirus antigens. This cohort had only TCR beta chains sequenced, and the lack of alpha or paired-chain data limited which features could be detected. Because counts were too low, around 17 rarely observed V segments, including chromosome 9 orphons, were left out of the earlier analysis of some 640 of the donors. The presence/absence analyses assumed that sequencing depth was roughly uniform across donors, and that assumption may not be true. While some public TCRs were present in many individuals, most TCR sequences turned up only very rarely across donors. A later analysis found that HLA-associated TCR beta chains were more clonally expanded and had lower generation probabilities than equally common non-associated chains. According to a later analysis, most CMV-associated TCR beta chains appeared to be HLA-restricted, and the HLA associations seemed to be driven largely by CMV exposure. Compared with the approximately 670-donor mean, donors in an Asian-associated ancestry cluster had fewer N-insertions in productive TCRs, according to a later genetic analysis. HLA typing was unavailable for some donors at each locus, so association tests used only the typed subset. For the cohort, immune exposure information was limited to CMV serostatus. The classifier was reported to diagnose cytomegalovirus status with high specificity and sensitivity in both the original and validation cohorts.

Library preparation was by the immunoSEQ multiplex PCR assay. For the multiplex PCR, a mixture combining 60 forward primers for TCR Vbeta segments and 13 reverse primers for TCR Jbeta segments was used. The CDR3 region of rearranged TCR beta genes was amplified from genomic DNA with a multiplex PCR assay. The Illumina HiSeq System was used to sequence the amplified TCR beta libraries as 87-base-pair reads. The study's own analysis went as follows. A later analysis counted about 80 million unique TCR beta chains across the 600 to 850 repertoires, and 9 million to 14 million of these chains were shared by at least two donors. Raw reads were error-corrected and collapsed into unique sequences by a nearest-neighbor algorithm in which closely related sequences were merged to remove PCR and sequencing errors. V, D and J gene segments were assigned by aligning CDR3 sequences to IMGT reference sequences. For a sequence to be retained, a match of at least six nucleotides to both a V gene segment and a J gene segment was required. A rearrangement counted as productive if the CDR3 had no stop codons and remained in frame with V and J, and every other rearrangement counted as non-productive. Following IMGT convention, CDR3 was defined as the stretch from the second conserved V-encoded cysteine to the conserved J-encoded phenylalanine. The earlier analysis of about 590 of the donors excluded sequences that lacked an unambiguous match to a single V gene segment. An earlier analysis of about 590 of the donors classified V segments as functional when productive rearrangements were above 56.7% and as segregating when the standard deviation between donors was above 5%. A statistical classification framework was developed to diagnose cytomegalovirus status using the catalog of TCR beta chain sequences. In a later analysis, V and J genes were assigned by comparing TCR nucleotide sequences against IMGT/GENE-DB human TR gene sequences. Using the TCRdist pipeline, a later analysis assigned CDR3 sequences along with most-parsimonious VDJ recombination scenarios. In a later analysis, every TCR beta chain was defined by the combination of its CDR3 amino acid sequence and its V-gene family, and reads without a unique V-gene family were dropped. A later analysis removed 592 highly shared, low-generation-probability nucleotide sequences to deal with suspected cross-contamination and a sequencing artifact. A later analysis calculated a clonal expansion index for each public chain from normalized within-repertoire ranks of inferred template counts. In a later analysis, generation probabilities were computed with a VDJ recombination model fitted to out-of-frame rearrangements, and the resulting probabilities were checked against IGoR. In a later analysis, TCR-TCR, TCR-HLA and TCR-CMV co-occurrence was scored with hypergeometric tests, and a repertoire-size bias correction was applied to TCR pairs. To estimate false discovery rates, a later analysis permuted the HLA or CMV assignments 20 times. A later analysis grouped co-occurring TCRs with DBSCAN, adding TCRdist sequence similarity when clustering within HLA-allele-positive subsets. Co-occurrence clustering excluded repertoires with fewer than 30,000 or more than 120,000 public chains, plus five with anomalous nucleotide sharing. Held by TCRdb, this immuneACCESS table contains in-frame sequences only and omits some clones. Under half of the omission traces to an unresolved V gene where checked; the cause of the rest is unknown. V and J calls and clone size are those listed in that table; D and trimming were worked out from the DNA. Present in this sample are around 92,000 clones, roughly 74% of which were seen just once. The ten largest make up around an eighth of the sample.

The TCR sequence derives from a woman aged 65 to 85 in good health and CMV-seropositive. The chain joins TRBV18 to TRBJ2-1, with no D gene named confidently. The sample taken for sequencing was PBMCs. The sequenced DNA: TGTGCCAGCTCACCACCGTCCTTAAACAACAATGAGCAGTTCTTC. Translated, it gives CASSPPSLNNNEQFF.